This entry describes one T cell receptor beta chain. Its antigen remains unknown. While unrecorded immune exposures were likely, the donors were nominally healthy when sampled. The data stem from a study of cytomegalovirus exposure and HLA in healthy donors. The overall study: Early released data comprised around 80 million unique TCRs from HLA-typed donors.

Study-wide results and caveats: In an earlier analysis, most TCR beta V segments were productive about 87% or about 30% of the time.

The PCR was carried out with 60 Vbeta primers and 13 Jbeta primers. Sequencing was performed with immunoSEQ multiplex PCR; in TCRdb, only in-frame clones are kept and a portion is missing. The sample lists about 69,000 clones; 74% were seen once. CDR3 length: 14 amino acids. V lost 8 bases, J lost 2 bases, and 6 bases stayed unmatched. Germline CDR1 SNHLY, CDR2 FYNNEI. Sequenced material: PBMCs. The rearrangement uses TRBV2 and TRBJ1-5, with 7 positions matching TRBD1. The clonotype originates from a woman in her sixties in good health and CMV-seropositive. The CDR3 sequence: CASADREGNQPQHF. CDR3 DNA: TGTGCCAGCGCCGACAGGGAAGGCAATCAGCCCCAGCATTTT.